These 25 T cell receptor beta chains came from one sample sequenced in a study of PD-1 blockade in classical Hodgkin lymphoma. Every patient relapsed after autologous stem cell transplantation, and brentuximab vedotin exposure varied. TCRdb's copy holds only in-frame clones and misses some; the assay was immunoSEQ multiplex PCR. The sample shows about 110,000 clones, roughly nine tenths of them seen only once. The sample in question was peripheral blood mononuclear cells (PBMCs), obtained before the second cycle of nivolumab. The receptor source for this set is a human donor with classical Hodgkin lymphoma.

V usage is TRBV11-2 and J usage is TRBJ2-7; 9 nucleotides match TRBD2. Germline assignment: CDR1 SGHAT and CDR2 FQNNGV. With 5 bases clipped from V and 4 bases from J, the junction kept 12 bases outside the gene matches. This CDR3 has 16 residues. The CDR3 DNA follows: TGTGCCAGCAGCCCCGAAGTAGCGGGAGCGGGATACGAGCAGTACTTC. As protein: CASSPEVAGAGYEQYF.

Details on this clone: Other DNA variants within this sample encode the same CDR3. This chain joins TRBV27 and TRBJ1-1; D unclear. This CDR3 comprises 12 residues. V lost 6 bases, J lost 2 bases, and 7 bases lay in between. Per the germline V gene, CDR1 is MNHEY and CDR2 is SMNVEV (reference sequence). The CDR3 nucleotides read TGTGCCAGCAGCGGCCTAAACACTGAAGCTTTCTTT. This codes for CASSGLNTEAFF.

The rearrangement joins TRBV6-8 to TRBJ2-7, with D possibly being TRBD1 (8 bases). The V gene lost 5 bases and the J gene lost 3 bases, with 17 bases spanning the gap. The germline V gene has CDR1 MNHGY and CDR2 SAAAGT. CDR3 length: 15 amino acids. CDR3 amino acids: CASSLGQGGHYEQYF. CDR3 bases: TGTGCCAGCAGTCTAGGACAGGGAGGGCACTACGAGCAGTACTTC.

The genes are TRBV4-2 and TRBJ1-5; D not certain. This CDR3 region has 15 residues. The germline V gene encodes CDR1 LGHNA and CDR2 YNFKEQ. V was shortened by 4 bases and J by 1 base, with 11 bases between the two germline ends. CDR3 residues: CASSPPPGSNQPQHF. The CDR3 bases are TGTGCCAGCAGCCCGCCCCCCGGGAGCAATCAGCCCCAGCATTTT.

This chain joins TRBV30 and TRBJ1-1; D call uncertain. The germline V gene encodes CDR1 GTSNPN and CDR2 SVGIG (reference sequence). With 8 bases removed from V and 2 bases from J, the gap between germline ends came to 15 bases. This CDR3 is built from 13 residues. The CDR3: CAQEPAFNTEAFF. The CDR3 DNA reads TGTGCCCAGGAGCCGGCGTTTAACACTGAAGCTTTCTTT.

V is TRBV2 and J is TRBJ2-1, with 8 bases lining up with TRBD1. Germline V gives CDR1 SNHLY, CDR2 FYNNEI. The V gene end was trimmed by 5 bases and the J gene end by 7 bases; junction bases not matched to a gene: 4. The length of the CDR3 is 13 residues. Here the CDR3 reads CASSKDRVNEQFF. CDR3 coding DNA: TGTGCCAGCAGTAAGGACAGGGTGAATGAGCAGTTCTTC.

The V call is TRBV9, the J call TRBJ2-1; 10 nucleotides agree with TRBD2. V lost 2 bases and J lost 6; bases outside the gene matches: 5. This CDR3 region has 15 residues. Per germline, CDR1 SGDLS and CDR2 YYNGEE. As DNA, the CDR3 is TGTGCCAGCAGCGTCCGAGCGGGAGGGGCCAATGAGCAGTTCTTC. Translated: CASSVRAGGANEQFF.

The genes are TRBV5-1 and TRBJ2-3; perhaps TRBD2 as D (5 bases). Germline V gives CDR1 SGHRS, CDR2 YFSETQ. CDR3 length equals 15 residues. V was trimmed by 4 bases and J by 2 bases, leaving 14 bases between them. CDR3 in amino acids: CASSPGITYTDTQYF. DNA of the CDR3: TGCGCCAGCAGCCCCGGGATCACGTACACAGATACGCAGTATTTT.

The chain has TRBV9 and TRBJ2-7; maybe TRBD1 (5 bases). The germline CDR1 and CDR2 sequences are SGDLS and YYNGEE. Trimming shortened V by 0 bases and J by 0 bases, and 10 bases separated the two germline ends. The CDR3 has 15 residues. CDR3: CASSVESGYSYEQYF. Written as DNA, the CDR3 is TGTGCCAGCAGCGTAGAGTCAGGGTACTCCTACGAGCAGTACTTC.

This chain links TRBV7-2 with TRBJ1-4; D not resolved. The V end was cut by 4 bases, the J end by 0 bases, with 9 bases between. The CDR3 is 15 residues long. CDR1 SGHTA and CDR2 FQGNSA come from the germline V gene. The CDR3 is CASSSRLATNEKLFF. CDR3 in DNA: TGTGCCAGCAGCTCCCGGTTAGCAACTAATGAAAAACTGTTTTTT.

V usage is TRBV4-3 and J usage is TRBJ2-7, with 11 bases identical to TRBD2. The CDR3 consists of 16 residues. CDR1 LGHNA and CDR2 YSLEER come from the germline V gene. V was pared by 0 bases and J by 12 bases, with 13 bases of the junction left unmatched. The CDR3 nucleotides are TGCGCCAGCAGCCAAGATAAGACTAGCGGGAACTGGGGAATGTACTTC. Its translation: CASSQDKTSGNWGMYF.

The rearrangement links TRBV6-4 to TRBJ2-7; possibly TRBD2 for D (5 bases). From germline, CDR1 is MRHNA and CDR2 SNTAGT. The CDR3 is made up of 13 amino acids. Trimming removed 8 bases from V and 3 bases from J, with 14 bases in between. The CDR3 region has the DNA TGTGCCAGCGCAGCTAGCCCCAACTACGAGCAGTACTTC. Its protein product is CASAASPNYEQYF.

The chain uses TRBV19 and TRBJ2-5, with 9 bases matching TRBD1. Germline assignment: CDR1 LNHDA and CDR2 SQIVND (reference sequence). Trimming took 3 bases from V and 5 from J; bases not matched to a gene: 7. The CDR3 length is 15 residues. CDR3 bases: TGTGCCAGTAGTATTGGGACAGGGAGAAGGGAGACCCAGTACTTC. It specifies CASSIGTGRRETQYF.

This rearrangement joins TRBV7-9 to TRBJ1-5; D possibly corresponds to TRBD1 (6 bases). From germline, CDR1 is SEHNR and CDR2 FQNEAQ (reference sequence). Trimming pared 4 bases from V and 7 bases from J, leaving 14 bases between. The CDR3 has 14 residues. The CDR3 is CASSSYREDQPQHF. The CDR3 DNA sequence: TGTGCCAGCAGCTCATACAGGGAGGACCAGCCCCAGCATTTT.

V and J are TRBV19 and TRBJ2-3, with D possibly TRBD1 on 5 matching bases. V lost 8 bases to trimming and J lost 2 bases, with 11 bases between them. Germline loops: CDR1 LNHDA, CDR2 SQIVND (reference sequence). CDR3 size: 13 residues. CDR3 DNA: TGTGCCAGTTCGATAGGGGCCACAGATACGCAGTATTTT. This encodes CASSIGATDTQYF. Together with reference TRBV19 and TRBJ2-3, the CDR3 gives the full variable domain: DGGITQSPKYLFRKEGQNVTLSCEQNLNHDAMYWYRQDPGQGLRLIYYSQIVNDFQKGDIAEGYSVSREKKESFPLTVTSAQKNPTAFYLCASSIGATDTQYFGPGTRLTVL.

The DNA for the CDR3 is TGTGCCAGCAGCGACCGGGACAGGGGACTCCCCTCTGGGGCCAACGTCCTGACTTTC. It yields the protein CASSDRDRGLPSGANVLTF. This sequence joins TRBV5-4 and TRBJ2-6, with 10 bases lining up with TRBD1. With V trimmed by 4 bases and J by 0 bases, 10 bases remained unmatched. The CDR3 runs 19 residues. Germline CDR1 is SGHNT and CDR2 is YYREEE (reference sequence).

The genes are TRBV10-2 and TRBJ2-4; D call uncertain. CDR3 length: 12 amino acids. The V gene lost 6 bases and the J gene lost 2 bases, with 5 bases spanning the gap. The germline gives CDR1 WSHSY, CDR2 SAAADI. The CDR3 region is CASRETKNIQYF. The CDR3 DNA is TGCGCCAGCAGGGAGACCAAAAACATTCAGTACTTC.

The chain combines TRBV6-6 with TRBJ1-5; unclear D gene. This CDR3 has 15 amino acids. Trimming stripped 4 bases from V and 2 bases from J, with 12 bases between. The V gene's germline CDR1 is MNHNY and CDR2 SVGAGI (reference sequence). CDR3 DNA: TGTGCCAGCAGTTCCGGGTCTATGGGCAATCAGCCCCAGCATTTT. Translation gives CASSSGSMGNQPQHF.

The CDR3 is CASSLKFTVNQPQHF. The DNA for the CDR3 is TGTGCCAGCAGTTTGAAATTCACAGTCAATCAGCCCCAGCATTTT. The chain uses TRBV28 and TRBJ1-5; no definite D call. V lost 3 bases to trimming and J lost 3 bases, with 12 bases between them. The germline gives CDR1 MDHEN, CDR2 SYDVKM. The CDR3 covers 15 residues.

The CDR3 protein is CAWMWASGNYEQYF. The CDR3 DNA reads TGTGCCTGGATGTGGGCTAGCGGTAACTACGAGCAGTACTTC. The rearrangement uses TRBV30 and TRBJ2-7; 7 nucleotides line up with TRBD2. J gave up 3 bases and V 4 bases, and 9 bases lay outside the gene matches. There are 14 residues in the CDR3. The germline V gene has CDR1 GTSNPN and CDR2 SVGIG (reference sequence).

This chain connects TRBV19 to TRBJ1-4; 7 nucleotides agree with TRBD1. V was pared by 4 bases and J by 7 bases, with 3 bases of the junction left unmatched. Germline CDR1 LNHDA, CDR2 SQIVND (reference sequence). CDR3 length: 13 residues. The CDR3 DNA reads as TGTGCCAGTAGTACAAACAGGGGTGAAAAACTGTTTTTT. Translation gives CASSTNRGEKLFF.

The J gene is TRBJ1-1, the V gene TRBV19, with TRBD1 as a possible D gene (6 bases). Germline V lookup: CDR1 LNHDA, CDR2 SQIVND (reference sequence). The V gene lost 1 base and the J gene lost 6 bases, with 9 bases spanning the gap. This CDR3 spans 13 amino acids. In DNA form, the CDR3 reads TGTGCCAGTAGTATAGGGAGGGGGTCTGAAGCTTTCTTT. Encoded protein: CASSIGRGSEAFF.

In its sample, this clone was seen once. The V gene is TRBV6-5, the J gene TRBJ1-2, with unresolved D. V lost 2 bases, J lost 8 bases, and 18 bases lay in between. The CDR3 spans 15 residues. CDR1 and CDR2 from the germline V gene are MNHEY and SVGAGI. The CDR3 nucleotides read TGTGCCAGCAGTTACCTGACGGGAGGTATAGAGGGCTACACCTTC. It yields the protein CASSYLTGGIEGYTF.

V usage is TRBV10-1 and J usage is TRBJ1-1; TRBD1 agrees at 7 bases. Losses at the gene ends were 1 base for V and 4 bases for J; bases not matched to a gene: 3. From germline, CDR1 is WNHNN and CDR2 SYGVQD (reference sequence). CDR3 length: 14 amino acids. The CDR3 spells CASSEYRGSTEAFF. CDR3 in DNA: TGCGCCAGCAGTGAGTACAGGGGATCCACTGAAGCTTTCTTT.

The chain couples TRBV28 to TRBJ2-7, with a weak D call TRBD1 (6 bases). The germline gives CDR1 MDHEN, CDR2 SYDVKM. This CDR3 is 13 amino acids long. With 3 bases removed from V and 3 bases from J, the gap between germline ends came to 9 bases. DNA of the CDR3: TGTGCCAGCAGTTTCGAGGACAGCTACGAGCAGTACTTC. Protein product: CASSFEDSYEQYF.